These 27 T cell receptor beta chains originate from one sample sequenced in a study of PD-L1 blockade in urothelial cancer. Only in-frame clones appear in the TCRdb table, and some are missing; sequencing was by immunoSEQ multiplex PCR. The sample shows fewer than 45,000 clones, around 80% of them seen only once. The source material was PBMCs, sampled around atezolizumab (anti-PD-L1) treatment. Source of these receptors: a man in his sixties with urothelial cancer.

This clone counts as medium-sized. This chain links TRBV11-3 with TRBJ2-2; TRBD1 matches 9 bases. This CDR3 spans 15 amino acids. Germline loops: CDR1 SGHNT, CDR2 YENEEA. J was trimmed by 6 bases and V by 5 bases; bases with no gene match: 7. CDR3 in amino acids: CASSQRTGVAGELFF. DNA of the CDR3: TGTGCCAGCAGCCAACGGACAGGGGTGGCCGGGGAGCTGTTTTTT.

Here the CDR3 DNA reads TGTGCCAGCAGCCAAGACGCGGAGATAGCTAATGAAAAACTGTTTTTT. Translating gives CASSQDAEIANEKLFF. This rearrangement joins TRBV4-2 to TRBJ1-4; D is unclear. The germline CDR1 and CDR2 sequences are LGHNA and YNFKEQ. V lost 0 bases, J lost 3 bases, and 11 bases lay in between. The CDR3 has 16 amino acids.

The rearrangement links TRBV5-8 to TRBJ2-4; TRBD1 matches 10 bases. The ends lost 4 bases at V and 7 bases at J; junction bases unmatched: 5. CDR3 size: 14 residues. The germline CDR1 and CDR2 sequences are SGHTS and YDEGEE. The CDR3 DNA reads as TGTGCCAGCAGCCCCGGGACAGGGGATAACATTCAGTACTTC. As protein: CASSPGTGDNIQYF.

The gene calls are TRBV7-9 and TRBJ2-1, with 16 positions matching TRBD2. The CDR3 is 17 residues long. CDR1 and CDR2 (germline): SEHNR, FQNEAQ (reference sequence). The trim removed 4 bases at V and 1 base at J, leaving 1 base unmatched. CDR3 DNA sequence: TGTGCCAGCAGCTCGGGACTAGCGGGAGGGTCCTACAATGAGCAGTTCTTC. Protein sequence: CASSSGLAGGSYNEQFF.

This clone was observed once. The rearrangement links TRBV5-6 to TRBJ2-7, with D possibly TRBD2 on 6 matching bases. CDR3 length: 14 amino acids. Per the germline V gene, CDR1 is SGHDT and CDR2 is YYEEEE. V dropped 4 bases and J dropped 4 bases, with 15 bases sitting between them. The CDR3 reads CASSGRPGLYEQYF. The CDR3 nucleotides read TGTGCCAGCAGCGGGAGGCCAGGCTTGTACGAGCAGTACTTC.

This clone occurred once. The V and J genes are TRBV5-5 and TRBJ2-3, with 7 bases matching TRBD1. From germline, CDR1 is SGHKS and CDR2 YYEKEE (reference sequence). The CDR3 runs to 14 residues. CDR3 residues: CASGTVISTDTQYF. The CDR3, as DNA: TGTGCATCCGGGACAGTTATTAGCACAGATACGCAGTATTTT.

V usage is TRBV7-2 and J usage is TRBJ1-2; D not certain. Looked up from germline, CDR1 is SGHTA and CDR2 is FQGNSA. The V gene lost 5 bases and the J gene lost 6 bases, with 13 bases spanning the gap. This CDR3 has 13 amino acids. The CDR3 nucleotides are TGTGCCAGCAGCCCCCGCTTCGGGGATGGCTACACCTTC. It encodes CASSPRFGDGYTF.

This rearrangement joins TRBV5-4 to TRBJ2-2, with a possible D match to TRBD1 (6 bases). V lost 4 bases and J lost 2, with 12 bases in between. The CDR3 spans 15 residues. Germline CDR1 reads SGHNT; CDR2 reads YYREEE (reference sequence). The CDR3, as DNA: TGTGCCAGCAGCCTCCAGGGGCCTAACACCGGGGAGCTGTTTTTT. Translated, it gives CASSLQGPNTGELFF.

In the case of this clone: The junction departs from the called germline gene at one end, perhaps through a read error. The V call is TRBV7-7, the J call TRBJ2-2; TRBD2 agrees at 8 bases. CDR1 is SSHAT and CDR2 is FNYEAQ in the germline V gene (reference sequence). This CDR3 is built from 18 residues. CDR3 in DNA: TGTGCTAGCAGCTCCCTGGGCCGACTAGCGACGAACACCGGGGAGCTGTTTTTT. It specifies CASSSLGRLATNTGELFF.

V gene TRBV5-1 combines with J gene TRBJ2-2, with a weak D call TRBD1 (5 bases). The length of the CDR3 is 16 residues. Germline V CDR1 and CDR2: SGHRS, YFSETQ. Trimming shortened V by 4 bases and J by 3 bases, and 16 bases separated the two germline ends. The CDR3 region is CASSPITLGDTGELFF. In nucleotides, the CDR3 is TGCGCCAGCAGCCCGATAACCCTAGGGGACACCGGGGAGCTGTTTTTT.

The V call is TRBV28, the J call TRBJ2-6; 7 bases line up with TRBD2. Germline CDR1 reads MDHEN; CDR2 reads SYDVKM. The V gene end was trimmed by 7 bases and the J gene end by 1 base; junction bases not matched to a gene: 10. The CDR3 spans 17 residues. Written as DNA, the CDR3 is TGTGCCAGCACCCAGCGGACTAGTGCGTCTGGGGCCAACGTCCTGACTTTC. This encodes CASTQRTSASGANVLTF.

The V gene is TRBV16, the J gene TRBJ1-2, with 9 bases fitting TRBD1. The length of the CDR3 is 13 residues. The J segment lost 5 bases and the V segment lost 4 bases, leaving 2 bases of the junction unmatched. Per the germline V gene, CDR1 is KGHSY and CDR2 is FQNENV. CDR3 DNA sequence: TGTGCCAGCAGCCGGGACAGGGTATATGGCTACACCTTC. It yields the protein CASSRDRVYGYTF.

V is TRBV25-1 and J is TRBJ2-1, with D possibly TRBD1 on 6 matching bases. This CDR3 contains 13 residues. Germline V lookup: CDR1 MGHDK, CDR2 SYGVNS. Trimming shortened V by 2 bases and J by 8 bases, and 10 bases separated the two germline ends. The CDR3 spells CASSETGLDEQFF. The CDR3 coding sequence is TGTGCCAGCAGTGAAACAGGGTTGGATGAGCAGTTCTTC.

This rearrangement joins TRBV28 to TRBJ2-7, with TRBD1 matching 9 bases. The J segment lost 4 bases and the V segment lost 9 bases, leaving 10 bases of the junction unmatched. The CDR3 totals 14 residues. Germline lookup yields CDR1 MDHEN and CDR2 SYDVKM. The CDR3 region is CASRPGTGIYEQYF. The CDR3 bases are TGTGCCAGTAGACCCGGGACAGGGATATACGAGCAGTACTTC. The full variable domain, in which reference TRBV28 and TRBJ2-7 provide the parts outside the CDR3, is DVKVTQSSRYLVKRTGEKVFLECVQDMDHENMFWYRQDPGLGLRLIYFSYDVKMKEKGDIPEGYSVSREKKERFSLILESASTNQTSMYLCASRPGTGIYEQYFGPGTRLTVT.

This chain links TRBV10-3 with TRBJ2-7; D remains unclear. The germline V gene has CDR1 ENHRY and CDR2 SYGVKD. The CDR3 sequence is 13 residues long. Deletions cut 6 bases from V and 5 bases from J, with 14 bases between. CDR3 residues: CAIRSRREDEQYF. CDR3 DNA sequence: TGTGCCATCAGATCACGGAGAGAGGACGAGCAGTACTTC.

V is TRBV27 and J is TRBJ2-7, with 7 bases identical to TRBD1. CDR1 is MNHEY and CDR2 is SMNVEV in the germline V gene (reference sequence). V trimming: 1 base; J trimming: 3 bases; junction bases outside the gene matches: 6. This CDR3 contains 15 residues. CDR3 region: CASSLYRDSNYEQYF. Written as DNA, the CDR3 is TGTGCCAGCAGTTTATATCGGGACAGCAACTACGAGCAGTACTTC.

This rearrangement joins TRBV28 to TRBJ1-3; D is unclear. Trimming removed 5 bases from V and 2 bases from J, with 16 bases in between. Germline CDR1 is MDHEN and CDR2 is SYDVKM. This CDR3 spans 16 amino acids. CDR3 sequence reads: CASSPPEGSPGNTIYF. CDR3 nucleotide sequence: TGTGCCAGCAGTCCCCCCGAGGGATCCCCTGGAAACACCATATATTTT.

The chain carries TRBV7-9 and TRBJ1-1; 9 bases are a match to TRBD1. The CDR3 spans 15 residues. The trim removed 5 bases at V and 1 base at J, leaving 5 bases unmatched. Germline V gene lookup returns CDR1 SEHNR and CDR2 FQNEAQ (reference sequence). The CDR3 DNA is TGTGCCAGCAGCACGACAGGGGGAGGGAACACTGAAGCTTTCTTT. Amino acid sequence: CASSTTGGGNTEAFF.

J is TRBJ1-1 and V is TRBV28; no clear D. The ends were cut back, 5 bases at V and 1 base at J, with 11 bases in the middle. The CDR3 covers 14 residues. Germline CDR1 and CDR2: MDHEN and SYDVKM. The CDR3: CASSPPGSNTEAFF. DNA of the CDR3: TGTGCCAGCAGTCCGCCGGGATCGAACACTGAAGCTTTCTTT.

This chain connects TRBV11-2 to TRBJ2-4; 7 nucleotides line up with TRBD1. The V segment lost 5 bases and the J segment 0 bases; nucleotides outside the gene matches: 1. The CDR3 is 14 residues long. The V gene's germline CDR1 is SGHAT and CDR2 FQNNGV. CDR3 nucleotides: TGTGCCAGCAGCGGGACAGTAGCCAAAAACATTCAGTACTTC. Translated, it gives CASSGTVAKNIQYF.

The chain links TRBV6-5 to TRBJ1-5; possibly TRBD1 for D (6 bases). The CDR3 contains 14 residues. V was pared by 5 bases and J by 2 bases, with 10 bases between. CDR1 is MNHEY, CDR2 SVGAGI, per germline. The CDR3 reads CASSQGPGNQPQHF. CDR3 nucleotide sequence: TGTGCCAGCAGTCAGGGGCCCGGCAATCAGCCCCAGCATTTT.

This clone is a singleton in its sample. This chain connects TRBV5-4 to TRBJ2-5; possibly TRBD1 for D (5 bases). Trimming shortened V by 4 bases and J by 5 bases, and 21 bases separated the two germline ends. The CDR3 runs to 16 residues. Germline V CDR1 and CDR2: SGHNT, YYREEE (reference sequence). In nucleotides, the CDR3 is TGTGCCAGCAGCATACGATCAACAGGAGCCTGGGAGACCCAGTACTTC. Its protein product is CASSIRSTGAWETQYF. Filled out from reference TRBV5-4 and TRBJ2-5, the complete variable domain reads ETGVTQSPTHLIKTRGQQVTLRCSSQSGHNTVSWYQQALGQGPQFIFQYYREEENGRGNFPPRFSGLQFPNYSSELNVNALELDDSALYLCASSIRSTGAWETQYFGPGTRLLVL.

V is TRBV6-5 and J is TRBJ2-3; D may be TRBD1 (5 bases). CDR3 length: 12 residues. From germline, CDR1 is MNHEY and CDR2 SVGAGI. Trimming cost V 10 bases and J 2 bases, with 10 bases left between them. CDR3 residues: CATLGDTDTQYF. DNA for the CDR3: TGTGCCACCCTAGGGGACACAGATACGCAGTATTTT.

The J gene is TRBJ2-5, the V gene TRBV5-1; 7 bases fit TRBD2. Germline V lookup: CDR1 SGHRS, CDR2 YFSETQ. With V trimmed by 7 bases and J by 4 bases, 13 bases remained unmatched. This CDR3 contains 15 residues. This chain's CDR3 is CASFEWEGRGETQYF. The CDR3 coding sequence is TGCGCCAGCTTCGAGTGGGAGGGCCGGGGAGAGACCCAGTACTTC.

The chain links TRBV11-1 to TRBJ1-1, with TRBD1 identical over 9 bases. Germline-derived CDR1 and CDR2 are SGHAT and FQDESV (reference sequence). Losses at the gene ends were 0 bases for V and 11 bases for J; bases not matched to a gene: 4. The CDR3 consists of 13 residues. The CDR3 loop reads CASSLARDRAAFF. The CDR3 nucleotides read TGTGCCAGCAGCTTAGCGCGGGACAGGGCCGCTTTCTTT.

The rearrangement uses TRBV11-2 and TRBJ1-6; TRBD1 aligns across 9 bases. This CDR3 has 18 residues. Germline V lookup: CDR1 SGHAT, CDR2 FQNNGV. The junction had 16 bases not matched to a gene; V was cut back by 5 bases and J by 8 bases. This CDR3 reads CASSPKVGGRTGDSPLHF. The CDR3 region has the DNA TGTGCCAGCAGCCCGAAAGTCGGAGGTCGGACAGGGGATTCACCCCTCCACTTT.

This chain links TRBV28 with TRBJ1-4; 9 bases map to TRBD1. The CDR3 runs to 15 residues. V trimming: 7 bases; J trimming: 8 bases; junction bases outside the gene matches: 11. Per the germline V gene, CDR1 is MDHEN and CDR2 is SYDVKM. Here the CDR3 DNA reads TGTGCCAGCATGGCACAGGGGGCAAGGGGGGAAAAACTGTTTTTT. Protein product: CASMAQGARGEKLFF.